This TCR beta chain comes out of a study of radiation and T cells in renal cell carcinoma. Overall study results and limits: Baseline intratumoral clonotype presence is unknown without pretreatment biopsies.

Points on this clone: Its antigen is unidentified.

Time point noted: blood 2 weeks post-SBRT. The treatment is: 15 Gy SBRT to primary tumor, nephrectomy 4 weeks later. Blood was sampled at baseline, 2 weeks and 4 weeks after SBRT. Profiled with immunoSEQ multiplex PCR; TCRdb holds only in-frame clones, not every one. This sample has some 80,000 clones; 80% to 90% occur once, and the top ten carry more than 20%. The CDR3 spans 13 residues. Germline V gene lookup returns CDR1 SGDLS and CDR2 YYNGEE. V was trimmed by 0 bases and J by 2 bases, leaving 5 bases between them. The chain couples TRBV9 to TRBJ1-1; D is undetermined. The sample here was blood, taken from a patient whose treatment included radiotherapy and nephrectomy. The receptor comes from a woman aged 50 to 60 with renal cell carcinoma. CDR3 bases: TGTGCCAGCAGCGTAGGGTCCAACACTGAAGCTTTCTTT. Translating gives CASSVGSNTEAFF.